These T cell receptor beta chains were read from a single sample in a study of cytomegalovirus exposure and HLA in healthy donors. Profiling relied on immunoSEQ multiplex PCR, and the TCRdb table lists in-frame clones only, not all of them. The sample yields roughly 130,000 clones, over 8% seen once. Sample: PBMCs. The receptor source for this set is a man aged 35-49 years in good health and CMV-seronegative. Each CDR3 is given without its conserved first and last residue. Fields, in order: CDR3 length, clone size, J gene, V gene, CDR3 protein. Clone size, where shown, is once, few, many, or a class for clones that have expanded.

cdr3_length: 12; clone_size: few; j_call: TRBJ2-2; v_call: TRBV5-4; cdr3_aa: ASSLSGAFGELF
cdr3_length: 11; clone_size: few; j_call: TRBJ1-2; v_call: TRBV19; cdr3_aa: ASQFDRGEGYT
cdr3_length: 14; clone_size: few; j_call: TRBJ1-1; v_call: TRBV7-9; cdr3_aa: ASTTGTGLDGTEAF
cdr3_length: 12; clone_size: -; j_call: TRBJ2-7; v_call: TRBV7-2; cdr3_aa: ASSLGSRSYEQY
cdr3_length: 14; clone_size: few; j_call: TRBJ2-2; v_call: TRBV19; cdr3_aa: ASRITSGGFTGELF
cdr3_length: 11; clone_size: -; j_call: TRBJ1-1; v_call: TRBV7-8; cdr3_aa: ASCRTGVTEAF
cdr3_length: 14; clone_size: -; j_call: TRBJ1-1; v_call: TRBV9; cdr3_aa: ASSEGGPPMNTEAF
cdr3_length: 11; clone_size: few; j_call: TRBJ1-1; v_call: TRBV5-4; cdr3_aa: ASSLTGASEAF
cdr3_length: 12; clone_size: -; j_call: TRBJ1-4; v_call: TRBV25-1; cdr3_aa: ASSESDREEKLF
cdr3_length: 15; clone_size: -; j_call: TRBJ1-6; v_call: TRBV4-3; cdr3_aa: ASSQDGRGSYNSPLH
cdr3_length: 12; clone_size: -; j_call: TRBJ1-2; v_call: TRBV5-4; cdr3_aa: ASSSLTDNYGYT
cdr3_length: 11; clone_size: -; j_call: TRBJ1-5; v_call: TRBV5-4; cdr3_aa: ASSPGVNQPQH
cdr3_length: 10; clone_size: few; j_call: TRBJ1-2; v_call: TRBV30; cdr3_aa: AWTIGGDGYT
cdr3_length: 12; clone_size: few; j_call: TRBJ1-1; v_call: TRBV6-6; cdr3_aa: ASSQANLNTEAF
cdr3_length: 11; clone_size: -; j_call: TRBJ2-5; v_call: TRBV6-6; cdr3_aa: AGSRGYQETQY
cdr3_length: 13; clone_size: -; j_call: TRBJ2-7; v_call: TRBV2; cdr3_aa: ASSEITSYSYEQY
cdr3_length: 16; clone_size: few; j_call: TRBJ2-7; v_call: TRBV2; cdr3_aa: ASRRTGPITTSSYEQY
cdr3_length: 14; clone_size: few; j_call: TRBJ1-5; v_call: TRBV5-1; cdr3_aa: ASSPGQPLTWEPQH
cdr3_length: 13; clone_size: -; j_call: TRBJ2-1; v_call: TRBV7-3; cdr3_aa: ASSLGLADYNEQF
cdr3_length: 13; clone_size: few; j_call: TRBJ2-5; v_call: TRBV5-6; cdr3_aa: ASSLARELSETQY
cdr3_length: 11; clone_size: -; j_call: TRBJ1-4; v_call: TRBV29-1; cdr3_aa: SVEVGGGEKLF
cdr3_length: 11; clone_size: -; j_call: TRBJ2-7; v_call: TRBV5-1; cdr3_aa: VSSAGQLYEQY
cdr3_length: 14; clone_size: -; j_call: TRBJ2-5; v_call: TRBV25-1; cdr3_aa: ASSEGVRGLQETQY
cdr3_length: 13; clone_size: few; j_call: TRBJ2-1; v_call: TRBV10-3; cdr3_aa: AISESGLVLGEQF
cdr3_length: 11; clone_size: -; j_call: TRBJ1-4; v_call: TRBV28; cdr3_aa: ASSFGENEKLF
cdr3_length: 13; clone_size: -; j_call: TRBJ1-1; v_call: TRBV4-1; cdr3_aa: ASSGTGGRTTEAF
cdr3_length: 11; clone_size: few; j_call: TRBJ2-7; v_call: TRBV6-1; cdr3_aa: ASTQGTYYEQY
cdr3_length: 13; clone_size: few; j_call: TRBJ2-5; v_call: TRBV6-1; cdr3_aa: ASSETGTGAETQY
cdr3_length: 12; clone_size: few; j_call: TRBJ2-5; v_call: TRBV15; cdr3_aa: ATSRGRGEETQY
cdr3_length: 13; clone_size: few; j_call: TRBJ1-1; v_call: TRBV19; cdr3_aa: ASSTRRTGNTEAF
cdr3_length: 11; clone_size: few; j_call: TRBJ1-5; v_call: TRBV4-1; cdr3_aa: ASSQAGYQPQH
cdr3_length: 13; clone_size: -; j_call: TRBJ1-5; v_call: TRBV19; cdr3_aa: ASSINGNSNQPQH
cdr3_length: 14; clone_size: -; j_call: TRBJ2-1; v_call: TRBV9; cdr3_aa: ASSVGGVRTDNEQF
cdr3_length: 13; clone_size: few; j_call: TRBJ1-6; v_call: TRBV7-2; cdr3_aa: ASRREQGARSPLH
cdr3_length: 13; clone_size: few; j_call: TRBJ1-4; v_call: TRBV2; cdr3_aa: ASTQTGSAGEKLF
cdr3_length: 13; clone_size: -; j_call: TRBJ2-1; v_call: TRBV7-7; cdr3_aa: ASSLGVAGYNEQF
cdr3_length: 13; clone_size: -; j_call: -; v_call: TRBV4-1; cdr3_aa: ASSHTGQAPYEQY